A selection of T cell receptor beta chains follows, all from one sample in a study of immune evolution from preneoplasia to lung adenocarcinoma. Libraries were prepared by immunoSEQ multiplex PCR; TCRdb keeps only in-frame clonotypes and omits some of them. The sample records 8,000 to 10,000 clones, nearly 80% being singletons. Sequences were obtained from FFPE lung adenocarcinoma in situ tissue. These receptors all come from a person of 80 years or more with lung adenocarcinoma. CDR3s include the opening cysteine and the closing phenylalanine or tryptophan. D genes are given only for firm matches. Clone sizes are given selectively: once, few, many, or a class where the clone is expanded.

V gene	clone size	J gene	D gene	CDR3 protein	CDR3 DNA
TRBV6-5	-	TRBJ1-6	TRBD1	CASSHPGQNSPLHF	TGTGCCAGCAGTCATCCGGGACAGAATTCACCCCTCCACTTT
TRBV19	once	TRBJ2-5	-	CASSFGRQETQYF	TGTGCCAGTAGTTTCGGTCGTCAAGAGACCCAGTACTTC
TRBV18	-	TRBJ1-1	-	CASSLGGGGITFF	TGTGCCAGCTCACTGGGCGGAGGGGGTATTACTTTCTTT
TRBV5-4	few	TRBJ1-1	TRBD1	CASSPRDRLGLGTEAFF	TGTGCCAGCAGCCCCCGGGACAGATTAGGGCTTGGGACTGAAGCTTTCTTT
TRBV28	-	TRBJ1-2	TRBD1	CASADGQGASGGYTF	TGTGCCAGCGCCGACGGACAGGGGGCAAGTGGTGGCTACACCTTC
TRBV4-2	-	TRBJ1-3	TRBD1	CASSQEIQGAFGNTIYF	TGTGCCAGCAGCCAGGAAATACAGGGGGCGTTTGGAAACACCATATATTTT
TRBV4-3	once	TRBJ2-7	-	CASSQETGTAYEQYF	TGCGCCAGCAGCCAAGAGACAGGGACTGCCTACGAGCAGTACTTC
TRBV15	-	TRBJ2-7	-	CATSRDGGGHLYEQYF	TGTGCCACCAGCAGAGATGGAGGGGGCCACCTATACGAGCAGTACTTC
TRBV7-8	-	TRBJ2-7	-	CASSLEVGLVRLFEQYF	TGTGCCAGCAGCTTAGAGGTCGGCCTCGTAAGGCTATTCGAGCAGTACTTC
TRBV6-4	-	TRBJ1-5	TRBD1	CASTLRGADSNQPQHF	TGTGCCAGCACCCTCAGGGGGGCGGATAGCAATCAGCCCCAGCATTTT
TRBV15	-	TRBJ2-1	-	CATSRDRGLNNEQFF	TGTGCCACCAGCAGAGATCGTGGACTCAACAATGAGCAGTTCTTC
TRBV4-3	-	TRBJ2-3	TRBD2	CASSQDGSGGLDTQYF	TGCGCCAGCAGCCAAGATGGAAGCGGGGGGCTAGATACGCAGTATTTT
TRBV21-1	few	TRBJ2-3	-	CASSIKDRGDMVTDTQYF	TGTGCCAGCAGCATAAAAGACAGGGGGGATATGGTTACAGATACGCAGTATTTT
TRBV5-5	-	TRBJ2-2	TRBD1	CASSPSPTGANTGELFF	TGTGCCAGCAGCCCTTCCCCAACAGGGGCGAACACCGGGGAGCTGTTTTTT
TRBV6-5	-	TRBJ1-2	-	CASSYGRGGLGYTF	TGTGCCAGCAGTTACGGACGCGGGGGGCTTGGCTACACCTTC
TRBV19	-	TRBJ2-1	-	CASSTDPLPYNEQFF	TGTGCCAGTAGTACGGACCCTTTACCCTACAATGAGCAGTTCTTC
TRBV9	-	TRBJ2-5	TRBD2	CASSVGTSGGSQETQYF	TGTGCCAGCAGCGTAGGAACTAGCGGGGGGTCCCAAGAGACCCAGTACTTC
TRBV4-3	-	TRBJ2-7	TRBD1	CASSQGNARGNEQYF	TGCGCCAGCAGCCAAGGAAACGCCAGGGGGAACGAGCAGTACTTC
TRBV19	-	TRBJ2-1	-	CASSGIQDTRHNEQFF	TGTGCCAGTAGTGGGATTCAGGACACCCGACACAATGAGCAGTTCTTC
TRBV14	-	TRBJ1-2	-	CASSQTRGYGYTF	TGTGCCAGCAGCCAAACAAGGGGGTATGGCTACACCTTC
TRBV6-5	-	TRBJ1-4	TRBD1	CASSNRQGNEKLFF	TGTGCCAGCAGTAACCGACAGGGAAATGAAAAACTGTTTTTT
TRBV9	once	TRBJ2-5	TRBD2	CASSVGPSGGWETQYF	TGTGCCAGCAGCGTTGGGCCTAGCGGGGGGTGGGAGACCCAGTACTTC
TRBV19	-	TRBJ1-3	-	CASSISQEGNTIYF	TGTGCCAGTAGTATATCCCAGGAGGGAAACACCATATATTTT
TRBV7-8	-	TRBJ2-1	-	CASSFNLDQGNEQFF	TGTGCCAGCAGCTTCAATTTGGACCAAGGCAATGAGCAGTTCTTC
TRBV18	-	TRBJ1-4	-	CASSPTTGDNEKLFF	TGTGCCAGCTCACCTACGACAGGTGATAATGAAAAACTGTTTTTT
TRBV2	-	TRBJ2-3	-	CASSEEADTQYF	TGTGCCAGCAGCGAGGAAGCCGATACGCAGTATTTT
TRBV10-2	-	TRBJ1-5	-	CASSPTDLAEPQHF	TGCGCCAGCAGCCCCACAGATCTGGCGGAGCCCCAGCATTTT
TRBV6-6	-	TRBJ2-7	-	CASSGQGMVYEQYF	TGTGCCAGCAGTGGTCAGGGGATGGTCTACGAGCAGTACTTC
TRBV7-2	-	TRBJ1-1	-	CASSLQGWNTEAFF	TGTGCCAGCAGCTTACAGGGATGGAACACTGAAGCTTTCTTT
TRBV4-2	once	TRBJ2-7	TRBD2	CASSQDKGSGGTYEQYF	TGTGCCAGCAGCCAAGATAAAGGGAGCGGGGGCACCTACGAGCAGTACTTC
TRBV5-1	-	TRBJ1-2	-	CASSLAEAANYGYTF	TGCGCCAGCAGCTTGGCGGAGGCTGCTAACTATGGCTACACCTTC
TRBV20-1	few	TRBJ2-5	-	CSARDVETQYF	TGCAGTGCTAGAGATGTAGAGACCCAGTACTTC
TRBV28	-	TRBJ1-2	-	CAGGRGNRQGYTF	TGTGCCGGAGGTAGGGGGAACAGGCAGGGCTACACCTTC
TRBV2	-	TRBJ2-5	-	CASITGPPSETQYF	TGTGCCAGCATTACCGGGCCTCCGTCGGAGACCCAGTACTTC
TRBV4-3	few	TRBJ2-1	-	CASSQVLDNEQFF	TGCGCCAGCAGCCAAGTGCTAGACAATGAGCAGTTCTTC
TRBV2	-	TRBJ1-6	-	CASSPPRLDSPLHF	TGTGCCAGCAGCCCACCCCGACTAGACTCACCCCTCCACTTT
TRBV11-2	-	TRBJ2-3	TRBD2	CASSLEGRGGADTQYF	TGTGCCAGCAGCTTAGAGGGGCGGGGGGGCGCAGATACGCAGTATTTT
TRBV28	-	TRBJ2-7	-	CASSLVWGTYEQYF	TGTGCCAGCAGTTTAGTCTGGGGCACCTACGAGCAGTACTTC
TRBV7-8	-	TRBJ1-1	-	CASSLNTGNTEAFF	TGTGCCAGCAGCTTAAATACGGGGAACACTGAAGCTTTCTTT
TRBV29-1	-	TRBJ2-1	TRBD2	CSVQGLAGISYNEQFF	TGCAGCGTTCAAGGACTAGCGGGGATCTCCTACAATGAGCAGTTCTTC
TRBV15	-	TRBJ1-1	-	CATSRDEEAKAFF	TGTGCCACCAGCAGAGATGAGGAGGCGAAAGCTTTCTTT
TRBV2	-	TRBJ2-3	-	CASRSQGGADTQYF	TGTGCCAGCAGGTCACAGGGCGGAGCAGATACGCAGTATTTT
TRBV6-6	-	TRBJ2-4	TRBD1	CASEGQGKNIQYF	TGTGCCAGCGAGGGACAGGGGAAAAACATTCAGTACTTC
TRBV27	-	TRBJ1-6	-	CASSFSYNSPLHF	TGTGCCAGCAGTTTCTCCTATAATTCACCCCTCCACTTT
TRBV5-1	-	TRBJ2-7	TRBD1	CASSFNRQGPYEQYF	TGCGCCAGCAGCTTTAATCGACAGGGACCCTACGAGCAGTACTTC
TRBV15	-	TRBJ1-5	-	CATSRDTGQPQHF	TGTGCCACCAGCAGAGATACGGGACAGCCCCAGCATTTT